The 10 T cell receptor beta chains reported below all come from one sample, sequenced in a study of T cell repertoires in cytomegalovirus infection. Their specific antigens are unknown. TCRdb reprocessed the reads with MiXCR, giving one entry per CDR3 protein. The sample records hundreds of thousands of distinct CDR3 sequences, around 32% being singletons. The input for sequencing was cultured PBMCs, taken from culture after CMV antigen stimulation. The source of these receptors is a human donor in good health (CMV status not recorded). Some clones in this sample may be carry-over from other donors' samples.

This clonotype was counted between two and nine times. V is TRBV7-8 and J is TRBJ1-3; D is ambiguous. Germline V gene data show CDR1 as SGHVS and CDR2 as FQNEAQ. The CDR3 spans 14 residues. V was clipped by 8 bases and J by 0 bases, with 11 bases between them. CDR3 loop: CASAQGGSGNTIYF. The CDR3 DNA is TGTGCCAGCGCTCAAGGCGGCTCTGGAAACACCATATATTTT.

The chain employs TRBV19 and TRBJ2-3; D gene ambiguous. Trimming pared 8 bases from V and 4 bases from J, leaving 19 bases between. The germline gives CDR1 LNHDA, CDR2 SQIVND (reference sequence). This CDR3 has 15 residues. The CDR3 DNA reads TGTGCCAGTTCAGCCCAGGTTTTTACGGCAGATACGCAGTATTTT. Its translation is CASSAQVFTADTQYF.

This clonotype was counted at least ten times. The chain combines TRBV7-2 with TRBJ2-7; 7 nucleotides match TRBD1. CDR1 SGHTA and CDR2 FQGNSA come from the germline V gene. V was pared by 5 bases and J by 0 bases, with 4 bases of the junction left unmatched. This CDR3 is 14 amino acids long. The CDR3 nucleotides read TGTGCCAGCAGCACTGACAGGGTCTCCTACGAGCAGTACTTC. Translating it yields CASSTDRVSYEQYF.

The chain employs TRBV7-8 and TRBJ1-5; maybe TRBD1 (6 bases). The germline V and J ends were trimmed by 4 bases and 0 bases, with 13 bases remaining between them. The CDR3 is made up of 16 amino acids. CDR1 is SGHVS and CDR2 is FQNEAQ in the germline V gene. DNA for the CDR3: TGTGCCAGCAGCTATACAGGGAAATATAGCAATCAGCCCCAGCATTTT. This sequence encodes CASSYTGKYSNQPQHF.

This chain connects TRBV20-1 to TRBJ2-3; 9 bases align to TRBD2. Germline V lookup: CDR1 DFQATT, CDR2 SNEGSKA (reference sequence). The length of the CDR3 is 15 residues. J lost 2 bases, V lost 2 bases, and 5 bases had no gene match. DNA of the CDR3: TGCAGTGCTAGAAGGGCGGGAGGGAACACAGATACGCAGTATTTT. Residues: CSARRAGGNTDTQYF.

This clonotype was counted at least ten times. This rearrangement joins TRBV7-2 to TRBJ2-1, with TRBD1 identical over 7 bases. The ends lost 5 bases at V and 5 bases at J; junction bases unmatched: 9. Germline CDR1 reads SGHTA; CDR2 reads FQGNSA. CDR3 size: 15 residues. The CDR3 DNA follows: TGTGCCAGCAGCCGACAGGGCATGCTTAACAATGAGCAGTTCTTC. Translated: CASSRQGMLNNEQFF.

This clonotype has a handful of counts. This sequence joins TRBV4-3 and TRBJ2-1; D remains ambiguous. Looked up from germline, CDR1 is LGHNA and CDR2 is YSLEER. There are 14 residues in the CDR3. Trimming cost V 0 bases and J 7 bases, with 10 bases left between them. CDR3 DNA sequence: TGCGCCAGCAGCCAAGATAGTTTGTCAAATGAGCAGTTCTTC. As protein: CASSQDSLSNEQFF.

This clonotype was counted a few times. The genes are TRBV7-2 and TRBJ2-5; TRBD2 might be the D (5 bases). Trimming removed 2 bases at V and 5 bases at J, with 21 bases between. The germline V gene has CDR1 SGHTA and CDR2 FQGNSA. The CDR3 is made up of 17 amino acids. CDR3 sequence (DNA): TGTGCCAGCAGCTTAAATCTGAGACAACGAGGGTGGGAGACCCAGTACTTC. This encodes CASSLNLRQRGWETQYF.

This clonotype was observed a handful of times. This chain's CDR3 is CASSPGTRTFF. Here the CDR3 DNA reads TGTGCCAGCAGTCCCGGGACTAGGACGTTCTTC. The chain is built from TRBV12-3 or TRBV12-4 and TRBJ2-1; 8 positions match TRBD2. V was pared by 5 bases and J by 15 bases, with 6 bases of the junction left unmatched. The CDR3 sequence is 11 residues long.

This clonotype was counted between two and nine times. The V and J genes are TRBV6-2 or TRBV6-3 and TRBJ2-1, with 11 bases identical to TRBD2. Germline V gene sequence: CDR1 MNHEY, CDR2 SVGEGT. Unmatched junction bases numbered 11, after V lost 6 bases and J lost 7 bases. The CDR3 spans 16 residues. The CDR3 DNA follows: TGTGCCAGCAGCCTAGGTAGCGGGAGGGCCGGTAATGAGCAGTTCTTC. Amino acids: CASSLGSGRAGNEQFF.